The 9 T cell receptor beta chains in this list originate from one sample, sequenced in a study of shared clonotypes between healthy human individuals. The method was immunoSEQ multiplex PCR; TCRdb's version includes in-frame clones alone and lacks a portion of them. The table records roughly 320,000 clones, more than 75% of them present only once. The sample comprised memory CD8+ T cells sorted from blood. Subset indicated: CD45RO+ cells pooled with CCR7-negative TemRA cells. Receptors originate from a man aged 18 to 30 in good health.

The rearrangement links TRBV6-5 to TRBJ2-3; 9 bases are shared with TRBD2. The CDR3 has 14 residues. With V trimmed by 2 bases and J by 10 bases, 7 bases remained unmatched. Germline V gene sequence: CDR1 MNHEY, CDR2 SVGAGI. This CDR3 reads CASSYGTSQPPQYF. The CDR3 DNA sequence: TGTGCCAGCAGTTACGGGACTAGCCAACCTCCGCAGTATTTT.

J is TRBJ1-1 and V is TRBV9, with D perhaps TRBD1 (5 bases). CDR3 length: 15 residues. Germline lookup yields CDR1 SGDLS and CDR2 YYNGEE. The V end was cut by 4 bases, the J end by 0 bases, with 13 bases between. The CDR3 nucleotides are TGTGCCAGCAGCCCTAGAGGGGAGATGAACACTGAAGCTTTCTTT. Protein: CASSPRGEMNTEAFF.

V and J are TRBV5-1 and TRBJ2-7; tentative D call: TRBD1 (6 bases). Germline V gene lookup returns CDR1 SGHRS and CDR2 YFSETQ. There are 14 residues in the CDR3. The V and J ends lost 1 base and 3 bases respectively, with 11 bases between them. The CDR3 protein is CASSLNRGYYEQYF. The CDR3 DNA follows: TGCGCCAGCAGCTTGAATAGGGGGTACTACGAGCAGTACTTC.

The CDR3 nucleotides are TGTGCCAGCAGTCTCAGGACTAGCGGGACTCGAGTTTCCTACAATGAGCAGTTCTTC. The encoded protein is CASSLRTSGTRVSYNEQFF. The V and J genes are TRBV7-6 and TRBJ2-1; 12 positions match TRBD2. The CDR3 runs 19 residues. The trim removed 6 bases at V and 1 base at J, leaving 13 bases unmatched. Germline values: CDR1 SGHVS, CDR2 FNYEAQ.

This clone was observed once. The chain combines TRBV30 with TRBJ2-4; the match to TRBD2 covers 8 bases. Germline V lookup: CDR1 GTSNPN, CDR2 SVGIG (reference sequence). Trimming at V came to 2 bases and at J to 10 bases, leaving 4 bases not matched to a gene. The CDR3 is made up of 12 amino acids. The chain's CDR3 is CAWSFPGGIQYF. The CDR3 DNA is TGTGCCTGGAGTTTCCCGGGGGGGATTCAGTACTTC.

The CDR3 loop reads CASSAGTGGYEQYF. The DNA of the CDR3 is TGTGCCAGCAGCGCCGGGACAGGGGGGTACGAGCAGTACTTC. The chain recombines TRBV7-2 with TRBJ2-7; 11 bases agree with TRBD1. The CDR3 consists of 14 residues. V lost 5 bases and J lost 4; bases outside the gene matches: 4. The V gene's germline CDR1 is SGHTA and CDR2 FQGNSA. Full variable domain (outside the CDR3, taken from reference TRBV7-2 and TRBJ2-7): GAGVSQSPSNKVTEKGKDVELRCDPISGHTALYWYRQSLGQGLEFLIYFQGNSAPDKSGLPSDRFSAERTGGSVSTLTIQRTQQEDSAVYLCASSAGTGGYEQYFGPGTRLTVT.

CDR3 DNA: TGCGCCAGCCCTGCTAGTCCATTCTTC. This translates into CASPASPFF. The chain couples TRBV5-1 to TRBJ2-1; D unresolved. This CDR3 comprises 9 residues. Per the germline V gene, CDR1 is SGHRS and CDR2 is YFSETQ. The V end lost 7 bases, the J end lost 16 bases, and 12 bases lay between the germline ends.

This chain connects TRBV5-1 to TRBJ1-1, with a weak D call TRBD1 (6 bases). Germline V lookup: CDR1 SGHRS, CDR2 YFSETQ. CDR3 length: 15 residues. V was shortened by 5 bases and J by 5 bases, with 19 bases between the two germline ends. CDR3 protein: CASRDYRGAITEAFF. CDR3 DNA: TGCGCCAGCAGGGATTACCGGGGGGCGATTACTGAAGCTTTCTTT.

This sequence joins TRBV13 and TRBJ2-5; possibly TRBD2 for D (6 bases). V gave up 2 bases and J gave up 2 bases, with 9 bases separating them. The CDR3 extends over 14 amino acids. Germline CDR1 is PRHDT and CDR2 is FYEKMQ (reference sequence). Written as DNA, the CDR3 is TGTGCCAGCAGCTTAAGGGGACTTCAAGAGACCCAGTACTTC. Translation gives CASSLRGLQETQYF.